A single sample gave rise to the 30 T cell receptor beta chains below, sequenced in a study of T cell responses to AZD1222 COVID-19 vaccine. This table comes from immunoSEQ multiplex PCR, and its TCRdb copy is limited to in-frame clones, with some not included. The sample carries approximately 140,000 clones, 80% to 95% recorded once. The source was peripheral blood, collected on day 0 of MenACWY control vaccination. Receptor source: an adult in good health.

This clone was recorded only once. The rearrangement uses TRBV6-2 or TRBV6-3 and TRBJ2-3; 9 nucleotides align to TRBD2. This CDR3 region has 15 residues. V shed 5 bases, J shed 4 bases, and the junction held 7 bases outside the gene matches. Germline values: CDR1 MNHEY, CDR2 SVGEGT. CDR3 coding DNA: TGTGCCAGCAGTATAGCGGGAGCGAAGGCAGATACGCAGTATTTT. Its protein is CASSIAGAKADTQYF.

In DNA form, the CDR3 reads TGCAGCGTTGACAAGACAGGGGGAACCTTCTACAATGAGCAGTTCTTC. Protein sequence: CSVDKTGGTFYNEQFF. This chain uses TRBV29-1 with TRBJ2-1, with TRBD1 matching over 9 bases. V dropped 3 bases and J dropped 3; count of bases not matched to a gene: 9. CDR1 is SQVTM and CDR2 is ANQGSEA in the germline V gene. The CDR3 length is 16 residues.

CDR3 amino acids: CASREGMGVQFF. In DNA form, the CDR3 reads TGTGCCAGCCGGGAGGGAATGGGAGTGCAGTTCTTC. This chain uses TRBV6-5 with TRBJ2-1; 8 nucleotides align to TRBD2. The length of the CDR3 is 12 residues. The V gene end was trimmed by 8 bases and the J gene end by 12 bases; junction bases not matched to a gene: 9. The germline V gene has CDR1 MNHEY and CDR2 SVGAGI.

V and J are TRBV6-5 and TRBJ2-7; D is unclear. Trimming stripped 4 bases from V and 3 bases from J, with 10 bases between. Germline CDR1 and CDR2: MNHEY and SVGAGI. This CDR3 comprises 13 residues. As DNA, the CDR3 is TGTGCCAGCAGTTTAGCCCCCGACTACGAGCAGTACTTC. It specifies CASSLAPDYEQYF.

The chain uses TRBV30 and TRBJ1-3; weak D call: TRBD1 (5 bases). Trimming pared 4 bases from V and 3 bases from J, leaving 25 bases between. This CDR3 has 18 residues. Germline V lookup: CDR1 GTSNPN, CDR2 SVGIG (reference sequence). The CDR3 sequence: CAWTGELGLPKGGNTIYF. As DNA, the CDR3 is TGTGCCTGGACGGGGGAACTGGGACTCCCGAAGGGTGGAAACACCATATATTTT.

V is TRBV5-1 and J is TRBJ2-7; D unresolved. Germline V gene lookup returns CDR1 SGHRS and CDR2 YFSETQ. V lost 0 bases, J lost 2 bases, and 15 bases lay in between. CDR3 length: 16 amino acids. The DNA of the CDR3 is TGCGCCAGCAGCTTGGTTGTCAGCACCCTACCCTACGAGCAGTACTTC. Amino acid sequence: CASSLVVSTLPYEQYF.

The genes are TRBV25-1 and TRBJ1-1; D is uncertain. V was clipped by 4 bases and J by 6 bases, with 12 bases between them. This CDR3 contains 13 residues. The germline V gene encodes CDR1 MGHDK and CDR2 SYGVNS. The CDR3 nucleotides are TGTGCCAGCAGTGTATTGGGGATCGCTGAAGCTTTCTTT. This translates into CASSVLGIAEAFF.

The V gene is TRBV23-1, the J gene TRBJ1-2; D possibly corresponds to TRBD1 (6 bases). TRBV23-1 is given ORF status, its function remaining uncertain. The CDR3 extends over 11 amino acids. Trimming removed 3 bases from V and 7 bases from J, with 6 bases in between. The CDR3 sequence is CASSHRGGYTF. In DNA form, the CDR3 reads TGCGCCAGCAGTCACAGGGGTGGCTACACCTTC.

J is TRBJ1-5 and V is TRBV6-2 or TRBV6-3, with 7 bases aligning to TRBD1. CDR1 MNHEY and CDR2 SVGEGT come from the germline V gene. The CDR3 contains 16 residues. Trimming took 2 bases from V and 1 from J; bases not matched to a gene: 5. As DNA, the CDR3 is TGTGCCAGCAGTTACAGACCGGGACAGAGCAATCAGCCCCAGCATTTT. Translation gives CASSYRPGQSNQPQHF.

The V and J genes are TRBV11-1 and TRBJ2-1; D remains unclear. The CDR3 is 13 residues long. The germline V gene has CDR1 SGHAT and CDR2 FQDESV (reference sequence). The ends were cut back, 5 bases at V and 2 bases at J, with 7 bases in the middle. The CDR3, as DNA: TGTGCCAGCAGCAGCAGCCCCTACAATGAGCAGTTCTTC. It codes for CASSSSPYNEQFF. The full variable domain, in which reference TRBV11-1 and TRBJ2-1 provide the parts outside the CDR3, is EAEVAQSPRYKITEKSQAVAFWCDPISGHATLYWYRQILGQGPELLVQFQDESVVDDSQLPKDRFSAERLKGVDSTLKIQPAELGDSAMYLCASSSSPYNEQFFGPGTRLTVL.

The V and J genes are TRBV7-9 and TRBJ1-1; D is unresolved. This CDR3 is 17 amino acids long. Germline V lookup: CDR1 SEHNR, CDR2 FQNEAQ (reference sequence). The germline V and J ends were trimmed by 1 base and 0 bases, with 15 bases remaining between them. CDR3 sequence: CASSLGLSDRMNTEAFF. CDR3 coding DNA: TGTGCCAGCAGCTTAGGGCTCAGCGACCGAATGAACACTGAAGCTTTCTTT.

V usage is TRBV5-1 and J usage is TRBJ2-2, with D tentatively TRBD1 (5 bases). Germline CDR1 and CDR2: SGHRS and YFSETQ. This CDR3 spans 14 amino acids. Between the trimmed V and J ends, which lost 5 bases and 1 base, there was a span of 9 bases. This chain's CDR3 is CASSLRGNTGELFF. The CDR3 region has the DNA TGCGCCAGCAGTCTAAGGGGGAACACCGGGGAGCTGTTTTTT.

The chain joins TRBV25-1 to TRBJ1-5; a possible D gene is TRBD1 (5 bases). This CDR3 has 15 residues. In germline, CDR1 is MGHDK, CDR2 SYGVNS. Deletions cut 1 base from V and 2 bases from J, with 9 bases between. Here the CDR3 reads CASSESGFGNQPQHF. CDR3 sequence (DNA): TGTGCCAGCAGTGAATCAGGGTTCGGCAATCAGCCCCAGCATTTT.

This clone has more than one count but fewer than ten. The chain uses TRBV18 and TRBJ1-5; a possible D gene is TRBD1 (5 bases). Germline V gene data show CDR1 as KGHSH and CDR2 as LQKENI. Trimming shortened V by 3 bases and J by 2 bases, and 11 bases separated the two germline ends. The CDR3 has 15 residues. The CDR3 DNA follows: TGTGCCAGCTCACCCCAGGGTGGGGGCAATCAGCCCCAGCATTTT. Protein: CASSPQGGGNQPQHF.

This chain links TRBV2 with TRBJ1-1; a possible D gene is TRBD1 (6 bases). The CDR3 spans 14 residues. Germline loops: CDR1 SNHLY, CDR2 FYNNEI. Trimming left V 4 bases short and J 3 bases short, with 12 bases between. The CDR3 sequence: CASSVQGRDTEAFF. The CDR3 DNA reads as TGTGCCAGCAGTGTCCAGGGGCGGGACACTGAAGCTTTCTTT.

The chain recombines TRBV10-1 with TRBJ2-7, with 9 bases that match TRBD1. The germline V gene encodes CDR1 WNHNN and CDR2 SYGVQD (reference sequence). The CDR3 runs to 13 residues. With 4 bases clipped from V and 3 bases from J, the junction kept 1 base outside the gene matches. The CDR3 region has the DNA TGCGCCAGCAGTGTGGGACAGGGCTACGAGCAGTACTTC. Protein sequence: CASSVGQGYEQYF.

In this sample, this clone turned up once. This rearrangement joins TRBV19 to TRBJ1-1; 8 bases match TRBD1. This CDR3 is built from 14 residues. Germline lookup yields CDR1 LNHDA and CDR2 SQIVND (reference sequence). Trimming at V came to 5 bases and at J to 4 bases, leaving 6 bases not matched to a gene. CDR3 region: CASSGDRGVTEAFF. CDR3 coding DNA: TGTGCCAGTAGTGGCGACAGGGGAGTCACTGAAGCTTTCTTT.

This chain joins TRBV19 and TRBJ2-1; the match to TRBD2 covers 10 bases. Germline values: CDR1 LNHDA, CDR2 SQIVND (reference sequence). V was clipped by 10 bases and J by 4 bases; unmatched bases: 10. This CDR3 is built from 15 residues. The CDR3 loop is CATRLGLAWYNEQFF. CDR3 DNA: TGTGCCACCAGACTGGGACTAGCGTGGTACAATGAGCAGTTCTTC.

This chain joins TRBV24-1 and TRBJ2-2; 9 bases align to TRBD1. The CDR3 is 16 residues long. Germline CDR1 KGHDR, CDR2 SFDVKD. The V gene end was trimmed by 3 bases and the J gene end by 6 bases; junction bases not matched to a gene: 7. The CDR3 DNA reads TGTGCCACCAGTGATCACAGGACAGGGGAGCCCGGGGAGCTGTTTTTT. The encoded protein is CATSDHRTGEPGELFF.

The V and J genes are TRBV21-1 and TRBJ2-1; the D call in the table, TRBD1, was not verified against the DNA. TRBV21-1 is noted as a pseudogene. The CDR3 consists of 14 residues. CDR3 nucleotides: TGTGCCAGCAGCAAACAGGGGGCAGCGAATGAGCAGTTCTTC. Residues: CASSKQGAANEQFF.

This sequence joins TRBV6-2 or TRBV6-3 and TRBJ1-2; D is unclear. Germline values: CDR1 MNHEY, CDR2 SVGEGT. The CDR3 length is 13 residues. Trimming took 5 bases from V and 6 from J, leaving 13 bases between them. CDR3 amino acids: CASSLGRGDGYTF. The CDR3 DNA is TGTGCCAGCAGTCTGGGTCGGGGTGATGGCTACACCTTC.

This clone was picked up one time. The V and J genes are TRBV4-1 and TRBJ1-1; weak D call: TRBD1 (6 bases). The V end was cut by 4 bases, the J end by 5 bases, with 11 bases between. CDR3 size: 13 residues. CDR1 MGHRA and CDR2 YSYEKL come from the germline V gene. The CDR3 loop reads CASSLKGVTEAFF. As DNA, the CDR3 is TGCGCCAGCAGCCTTAAGGGGGTGACTGAAGCTTTCTTT.

The chain carries TRBV28 and TRBJ2-1; no firm D call. CDR1 MDHEN and CDR2 SYDVKM come from the germline V gene. The CDR3 has 13 amino acids. Trimming shortened V by 5 bases and J by 5 bases, and 10 bases separated the two germline ends. The CDR3 sequence is CASSPPWDNEQFF. The CDR3 bases are TGTGCCAGCAGTCCGCCTTGGGACAATGAGCAGTTCTTC.

The rearrangement joins TRBV6-5 to TRBJ1-2, with D uncertain. The CDR3 is 15 amino acids. V was trimmed by 8 bases and J by 2 bases, leaving 18 bases between them. Germline loops: CDR1 MNHEY, CDR2 SVGAGI. This CDR3 is CASRPVGGSNYGYTF. The CDR3 DNA reads TGTGCCAGCCGACCGGTTGGCGGGTCAAACTATGGCTACACCTTC.

The chain couples TRBV19 to TRBJ2-1, with TRBD2 matching over 11 bases. The germline CDR1 and CDR2 sequences are LNHDA and SQIVND (reference sequence). This CDR3 comprises 15 residues. V lost 3 bases, J lost 8 bases, and 6 bases stayed unmatched. CDR3 amino acids: CASSIALAGAYEQFF. The CDR3 coding sequence is TGTGCCAGTAGTATCGCACTAGCGGGGGCGTATGAGCAGTTCTTC.

The rearrangement uses TRBV5-1 and TRBJ2-1, with 8 nucleotides matching TRBD2. V shed 4 bases and J 4 bases; nucleotides not matched to a gene: 10. The CDR3 contains 16 residues. Germline V gene lookup returns CDR1 SGHRS and CDR2 YFSETQ. DNA for the CDR3: TGCGCCAGCAGCATCTCGAGCGGGAGTGGTTACAATGAGCAGTTCTTC. This translates into CASSISSGSGYNEQFF.

The CDR3 reads CATSDQETGGTYGYTF. CDR3 coding DNA: TGTGCCACCAGTGATCAGGAAACAGGGGGCACCTATGGCTACACCTTC. The chain carries TRBV24-1 and TRBJ1-2, with 9 bases fitting TRBD1. The ends lost 3 bases at V and 4 bases at J; junction bases unmatched: 8. CDR3 length equals 16 residues. Germline values: CDR1 KGHDR, CDR2 SFDVKD.

The chain is built from TRBV5-1 and TRBJ2-3; 8 bases match TRBD1. The CDR3 totals 18 residues. The germline V gene has CDR1 SGHRS and CDR2 YFSETQ. The junction had 15 bases not matched to a gene; V was cut back by 4 bases and J by 2 bases. The CDR3 spells CASSADVRTGPHTDTQYF. The CDR3 bases are TGCGCCAGCAGCGCCGACGTGAGGACAGGGCCCCACACAGATACGCAGTATTTT.

V and J are TRBV5-1 and TRBJ1-5; TRBD1 agrees at 10 bases. Looked up from germline, CDR1 is SGHRS and CDR2 is YFSETQ. The junction had 9 bases not matched to a gene; V was cut back by 3 bases and J by 0 bases. This CDR3 has 18 residues. The CDR3 reads CASSWEGQGWISNQPQHF. CDR3 DNA: TGCGCCAGCAGCTGGGAGGGACAGGGGTGGATTAGCAATCAGCCCCAGCATTTT. Supplemented by reference TRBV5-1 and TRBJ1-5, the full variable domain reads KAGVTQTPRYLIKTRGQQVTLSCSPISGHRSVSWYQQTPGQGLQFLFEYFSETQRNKGNFPGRFSGRQFSNSRSEMNVSTLELGDSALYLCASSWEGQGWISNQPQHFGDGTRLSIL.

CDR3 bases: TGTGCCAGCTCACCACGGGGGCTGGATGAAAAACTGTTTTTT. The encoded protein is CASSPRGLDEKLFF. The V gene is TRBV18, the J gene TRBJ1-4; TRBD1 is a possible D gene (6 bases). V was clipped by 1 base and J by 6 bases, with 9 bases between them. CDR3 length equals 14 residues. CDR1 and CDR2 (germline): KGHSH, LQKENI.